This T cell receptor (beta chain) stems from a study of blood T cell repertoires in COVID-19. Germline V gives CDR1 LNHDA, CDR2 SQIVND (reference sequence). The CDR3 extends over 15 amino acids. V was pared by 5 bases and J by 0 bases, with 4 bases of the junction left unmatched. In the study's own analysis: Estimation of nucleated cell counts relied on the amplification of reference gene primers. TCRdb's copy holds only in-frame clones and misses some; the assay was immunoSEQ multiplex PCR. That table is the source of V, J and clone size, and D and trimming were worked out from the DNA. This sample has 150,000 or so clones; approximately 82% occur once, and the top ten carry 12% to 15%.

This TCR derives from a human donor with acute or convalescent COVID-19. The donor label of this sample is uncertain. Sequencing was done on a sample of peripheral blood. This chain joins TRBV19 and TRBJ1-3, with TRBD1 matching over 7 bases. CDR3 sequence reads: CASSGGQSSGNTIYF. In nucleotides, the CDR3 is TGTGCCAGTAGTGGGGGACAGAGCTCTGGAAACACCATATATTTT.